This T cell receptor (beta chain) appears in the sequencing data of a study of vaccination effects on CD4 cells after COVID-19. Study-wide context: Sampling occurred a median 72 days post second dose, range 14 to 241.

CDR3 length: 14 residues. Germline assignment: CDR1 LNHDA and CDR2 SQIVND (reference sequence). Trimming cost V 7 bases and J 6 bases, with 16 bases left between them. With respect to this clone: Its antigen is undetermined.

Profiling relied on immunoSEQ multiplex PCR, and the TCRdb table lists in-frame clones only, not all of them. The sample lists 25,000 to 35,000 clones, about 67% seen once, with 15% in the top ten. Investigators separated out CD4+ T cells once approximately 11 days of culture had passed. All study participants received two doses of BNT162b2 or mRNA-1273 vaccine. The sample in question was CD4+ T cells from PBMCs cultured without peptide, obtained after COVID-19 vaccination. The chain has TRBV19 and TRBJ1-5; TRBD1 is a possible D gene (6 bases). This sequence originates from a human donor who received a COVID-19 vaccine. CDR3 bases: TGTGCCAGTACCCAGGGAGGGGGAGGTCAGCCCCAGCATTTT. Amino acid sequence: CASTQGGGGQPQHF.